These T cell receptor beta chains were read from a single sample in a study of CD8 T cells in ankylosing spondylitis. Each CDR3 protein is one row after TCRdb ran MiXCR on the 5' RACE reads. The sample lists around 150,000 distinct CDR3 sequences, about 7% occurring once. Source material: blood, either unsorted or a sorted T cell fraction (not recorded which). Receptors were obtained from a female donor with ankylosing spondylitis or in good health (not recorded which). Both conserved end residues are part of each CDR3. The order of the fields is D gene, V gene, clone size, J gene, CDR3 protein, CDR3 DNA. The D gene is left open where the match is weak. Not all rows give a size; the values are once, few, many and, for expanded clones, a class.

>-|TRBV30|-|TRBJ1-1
CAWSVQMNTEAFF
TGTGCCTGGAGTGTACAGATGAACACTGAAGCTTTCTTT
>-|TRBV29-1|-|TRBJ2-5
CSVVGWETQYF
TGCAGCGTTGTCGGGTGGGAGACCCAGTACTTC
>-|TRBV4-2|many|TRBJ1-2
CASSQVSVSELDYGYTF
TGTGCCAGCAGCCAAGTTAGTGTGAGTGAATTGGACTATGGCTACACCTTC
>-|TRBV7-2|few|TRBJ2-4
CASSLGPNGGNIQYF
TGTGCCAGCAGCTTAGGCCCTAACGGGGGAAACATTCAGTACTTC
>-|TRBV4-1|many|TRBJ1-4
CASSQVSVVDEKLFF
TGCGCCAGCAGCCAAGTTTCAGTGGTGGATGAAAAACTGTTTTTT
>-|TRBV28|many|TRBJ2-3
CASSLDPLGTDTQYF
TGTGCCAGCAGCCTCGACCCCCTTGGCACAGATACGCAGTATTTT
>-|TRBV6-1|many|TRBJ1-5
CASSDTGYSNQPQHF
TGTGCCAGCAGTGATACAGGGTATAGCAATCAGCCCCAGCATTTT
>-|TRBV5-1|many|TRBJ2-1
CASSYLGRDEQFF
TGCGCCAGCAGCTACCTTGGTAGGGATGAGCAGTTCTTC
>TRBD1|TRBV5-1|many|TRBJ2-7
CASSLDGTGGYEQYF
TGCGCCAGCAGCTTGGACGGGACAGGGGGCTACGAGCAGTACTTC
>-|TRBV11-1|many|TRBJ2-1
CASSFAGLGGGSYNEQFF
TGTGCCAGCAGCTTCGCAGGGCTTGGTGGGGGCTCCTACAATGAGCAGTTCTTC
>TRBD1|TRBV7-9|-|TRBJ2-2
CASIQTRGPGELFF
TGTGCCAGCATCCAAACCAGGGGGCCCGGGGAGCTGTTTTTT
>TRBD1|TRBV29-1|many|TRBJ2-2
CSVARPGQGKSGELFF
TGCAGCGTTGCCAGACCGGGACAGGGTAAATCCGGGGAGCTGTTTTTT
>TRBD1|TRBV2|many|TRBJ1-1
CASGQGGGTEAFF
TGTGCCAGCGGACAGGGAGGGGGAACTGAAGCTTTCTTT
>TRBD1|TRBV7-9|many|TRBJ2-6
CASSLRTGAGANVLTF
TGTGCCAGCAGCTTACGCACAGGGGCTGGGGCCAACGTCCTGACTTTC
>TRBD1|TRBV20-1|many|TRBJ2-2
CSARDPGQGHTGELFF
TGCAGTGCTAGAGATCCTGGACAGGGGCACACCGGGGAGCTGTTTTTT
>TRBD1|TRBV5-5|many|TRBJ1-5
CASSSTGGVSQPQHF
TGTGCCAGCAGCAGCACAGGGGGCGTGAGTCAGCCCCAGCATTTT
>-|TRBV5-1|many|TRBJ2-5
CASSFVAEQETQYF
TGCGCCAGCAGCTTCGTAGCGGAACAAGAGACCCAGTACTTC
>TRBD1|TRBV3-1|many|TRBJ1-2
CASSHGTGVVGSYGYTF
TGTGCCAGCAGCCACGGGACAGGAGTTGTGGGGAGTTATGGCTACACCTTC
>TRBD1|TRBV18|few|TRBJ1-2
CASSPPGTGGEVYGYTF
TGTGCCAGCTCACCACCCGGGACAGGTGGAGAAGTTTATGGCTACACCTTC
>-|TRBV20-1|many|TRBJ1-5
CSASLGSGNQPQHF
TGCAGTGCTAGCCTCGGTTCTGGCAATCAGCCCCAGCATTTT
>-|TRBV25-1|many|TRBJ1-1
CASSVVLGAETEAFF
TGTGCCAGCAGTGTTGTTTTGGGGGCAGAGACTGAAGCTTTCTTT
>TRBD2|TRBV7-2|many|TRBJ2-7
CASSQAGAGGREQYF
TGTGCCAGCAGCCAAGCGGGTGCGGGGGGGCGTGAGCAGTACTTC
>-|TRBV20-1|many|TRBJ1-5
CSARAGAQPQHF
TGCAGTGCCCGGGCAGGGGCTCAGCCCCAGCATTTT
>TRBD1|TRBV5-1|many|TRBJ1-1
CASSLTGGMVTEAFF
TGCGCCAGCAGCTTGACAGGGGGCATGGTCACTGAAGCTTTCTTT
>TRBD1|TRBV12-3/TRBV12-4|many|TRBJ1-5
CASSLAPGGSNQPQHF
TGTGCCAGCAGTTTAGCGCCAGGGGGTAGCAATCAGCCCCAGCATTTT
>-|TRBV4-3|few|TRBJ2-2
CASSQEKGTGELFF
TGCGCCAGCAGCCAAGAGAAGGGGACCGGGGAGCTGTTTTTT
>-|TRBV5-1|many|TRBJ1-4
CASSLGRDLKLFF
TGCGCCAGCAGCTTGGGTCGGGATTTGAAACTGTTTTTT
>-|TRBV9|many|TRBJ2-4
CASSEEPQGIQYF
TGTGCCAGCAGCGAAGAACCTCAGGGCATTCAGTACTTC
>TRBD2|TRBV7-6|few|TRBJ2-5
CASSQLLANQETQYF
TGTGCCAGCAGCCAATTACTAGCGAACCAAGAGACCCAGTACTTC
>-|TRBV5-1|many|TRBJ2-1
CASSLDPAANEQFF
TGCGCCAGCAGCTTGGATCCGGCGGCCAATGAGCAGTTCTTC
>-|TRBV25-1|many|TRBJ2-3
CASSPPGDTDTQYF
TGTGCCAGCAGCCCCCCTGGAGACACAGATACGCAGTATTTT
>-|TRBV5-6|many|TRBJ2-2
CASSLWGDPNTGELFF
TGTGCCAGCAGCTTGTGGGGGGACCCGAACACCGGGGAGCTGTTTTTT
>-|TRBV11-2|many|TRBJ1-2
CASRKDSRNYGYTF
TGTGCCAGCAGAAAGGACAGTCGTAACTATGGCTACACCTTC
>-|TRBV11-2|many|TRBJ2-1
CASRGDSYNEQFF
TGTGCCAGCCGCGGGGACTCCTACAATGAGCAGTTCTTC
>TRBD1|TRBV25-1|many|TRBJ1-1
CASRPTQGGGNTEAFF
TGTGCCAGCAGACCCACACAGGGGGGAGGGAACACTGAAGCTTTCTTT
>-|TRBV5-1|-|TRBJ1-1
CASSWGGGDTEAFF
TGCGCCAGCAGCTGGGGTGGGGGCGACACTGAAGCTTTCTTT
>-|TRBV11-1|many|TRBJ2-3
CASTPGGGDTQYF
TGTGCCAGCACCCCTGGGGGCGGCGATACGCAGTATTTT
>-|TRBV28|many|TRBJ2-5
CASSSQGETQYF
TGTGCCAGCAGTTCACAGGGAGAGACCCAGTACTTC
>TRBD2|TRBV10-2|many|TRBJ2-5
CASSEGLALAGTQYF
TGCGCCAGCAGTGAGGGACTAGCCCTCGCAGGGACCCAGTACTTC
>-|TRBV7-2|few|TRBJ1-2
CASTLTEGGSLGYTF
TGTGCCAGCACCCTCACTGAGGGGGGCTCCCTTGGCTACACCTTC
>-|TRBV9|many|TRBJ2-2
CASSVGPRDPSDTGELFF
TGTGCCAGCAGCGTAGGCCCACGGGACCCAAGCGACACCGGGGAGCTGTTTTTT
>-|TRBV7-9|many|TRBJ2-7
CASSLADRPYEQYF
TGTGCCAGCAGCTTAGCGGACAGACCCTACGAGCAGTACTTC
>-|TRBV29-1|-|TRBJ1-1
CSVTPPGAPEAFF
TGCAGCGTTACGCCTCCGGGGGCCCCTGAAGCTTTCTTT
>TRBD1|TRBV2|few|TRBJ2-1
CASSERWTGATVGSNEQFF
TGTGCCAGCAGTGAAAGGTGGACAGGGGCGACCGTGGGGTCCAATGAGCAGTTCTTC
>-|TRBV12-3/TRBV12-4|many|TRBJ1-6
CASSSRDGASPLHF
TGTGCCAGCAGTTCACGGGACGGGGCTTCACCCCTCCACTTT
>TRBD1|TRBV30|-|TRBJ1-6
CAWSGGQLSPLHF
TGTGCCTGGAGTGGGGGACAGTTATCACCCCTCCACTTT
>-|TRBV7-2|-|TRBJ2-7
CASSQYRRGDEQYF
TGTGCCAGCAGCCAATATCGGAGAGGGGACGAGCAGTACTTC
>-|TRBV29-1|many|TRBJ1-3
CSVEDSPRGNTIYF
TGCAGCGTTGAAGATAGTCCCAGAGGAAACACCATATATTTT
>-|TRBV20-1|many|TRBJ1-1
CSASLWGTKNTEAFF
TGCAGTGCTAGCCTTTGGGGGACAAAGAACACTGAAGCTTTCTTT